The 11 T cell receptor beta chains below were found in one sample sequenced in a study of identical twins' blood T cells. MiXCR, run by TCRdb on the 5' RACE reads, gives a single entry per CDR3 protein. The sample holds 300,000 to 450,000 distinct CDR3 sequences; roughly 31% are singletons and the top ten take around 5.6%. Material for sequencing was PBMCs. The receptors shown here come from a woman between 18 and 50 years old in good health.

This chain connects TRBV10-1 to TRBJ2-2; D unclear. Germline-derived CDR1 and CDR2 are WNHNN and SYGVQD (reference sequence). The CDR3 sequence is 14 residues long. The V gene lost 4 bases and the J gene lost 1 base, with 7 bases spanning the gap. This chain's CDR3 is CASSASQNTGELFF. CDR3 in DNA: TGCGCCAGCAGTGCCAGCCAGAACACCGGGGAGCTGTTTTTT.

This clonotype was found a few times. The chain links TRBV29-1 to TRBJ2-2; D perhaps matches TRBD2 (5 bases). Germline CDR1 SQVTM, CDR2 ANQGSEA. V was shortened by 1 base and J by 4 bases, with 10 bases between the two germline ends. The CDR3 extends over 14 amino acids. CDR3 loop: CSVEAGFGTGELFF. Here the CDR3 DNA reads TGCAGCGTTGAAGCGGGGTTTGGCACCGGGGAGCTGTTTTTT.

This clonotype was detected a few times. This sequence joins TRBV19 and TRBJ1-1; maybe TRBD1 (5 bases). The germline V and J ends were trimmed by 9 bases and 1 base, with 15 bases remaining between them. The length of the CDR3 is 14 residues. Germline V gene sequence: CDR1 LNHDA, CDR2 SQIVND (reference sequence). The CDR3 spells CASRYEGTNTEAFF. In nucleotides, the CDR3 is TGTGCCAGCCGTTATGAGGGGACGAACACTGAAGCTTTCTTT.

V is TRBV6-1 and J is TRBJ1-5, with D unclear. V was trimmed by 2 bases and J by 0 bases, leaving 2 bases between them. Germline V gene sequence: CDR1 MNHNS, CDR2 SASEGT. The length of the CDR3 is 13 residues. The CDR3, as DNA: TGTGCCAGCAGTGAACATAGCAATCAGCCCCAGCATTTT. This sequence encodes CASSEHSNQPQHF.

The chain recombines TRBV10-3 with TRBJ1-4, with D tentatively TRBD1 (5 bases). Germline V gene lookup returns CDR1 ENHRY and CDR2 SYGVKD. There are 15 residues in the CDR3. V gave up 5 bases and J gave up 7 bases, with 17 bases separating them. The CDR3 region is CAISPHRRSGEKLFF. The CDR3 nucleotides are TGTGCCATCAGTCCCCACAGGAGGTCCGGTGAAAAACTGTTTTTT.

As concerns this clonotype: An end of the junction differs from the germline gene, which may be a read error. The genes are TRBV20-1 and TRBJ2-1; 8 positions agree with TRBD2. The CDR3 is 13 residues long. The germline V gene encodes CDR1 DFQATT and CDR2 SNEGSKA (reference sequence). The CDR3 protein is CSALRQAGDERFF. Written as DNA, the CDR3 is TGCAGTGCCCTTCGGCAAGCGGGAGATGAGCGGTTCTTC.

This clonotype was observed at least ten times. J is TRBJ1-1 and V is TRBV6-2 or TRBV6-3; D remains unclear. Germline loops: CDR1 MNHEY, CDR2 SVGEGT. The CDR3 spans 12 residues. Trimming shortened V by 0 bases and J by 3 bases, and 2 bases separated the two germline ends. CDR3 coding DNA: TGTGCCAGCAGTTACTCCGACACTGAAGCTTTCTTT. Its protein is CASSYSDTEAFF.

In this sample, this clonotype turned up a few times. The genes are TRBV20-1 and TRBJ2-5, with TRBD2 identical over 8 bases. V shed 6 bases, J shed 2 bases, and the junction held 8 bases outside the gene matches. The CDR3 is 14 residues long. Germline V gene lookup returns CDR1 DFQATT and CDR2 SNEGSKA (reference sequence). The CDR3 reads CSAFTSGGQETQYF. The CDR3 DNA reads TGCAGTGCGTTCACTAGCGGAGGGCAAGAGACCCAGTACTTC.

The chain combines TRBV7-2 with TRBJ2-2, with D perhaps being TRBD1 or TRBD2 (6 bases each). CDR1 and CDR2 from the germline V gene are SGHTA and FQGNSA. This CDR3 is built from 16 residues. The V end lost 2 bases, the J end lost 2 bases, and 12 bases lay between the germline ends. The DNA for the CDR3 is TGTGCCAGCAGCTTACAGGGGAGGTCTAACACCGGGGAGCTGTTTTTT. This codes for CASSLQGRSNTGELFF. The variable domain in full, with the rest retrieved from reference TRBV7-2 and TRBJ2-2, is GAGVSQSPSNKVTEKGKDVELRCDPISGHTALYWYRQSLGQGLEFLIYFQGNSAPDKSGLPSDRFSAERTGGSVSTLTIQRTQQEDSAVYLCASSLQGRSNTGELFFGEGSRLTVL.

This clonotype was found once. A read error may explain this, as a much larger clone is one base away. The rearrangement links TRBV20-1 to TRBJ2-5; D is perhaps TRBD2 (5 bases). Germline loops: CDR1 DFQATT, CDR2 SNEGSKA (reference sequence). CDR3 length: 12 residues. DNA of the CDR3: TGCAGTGCTAGAGTCCTAGCAGAGACCCATTACTTC. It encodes CSARVLAETHYF.

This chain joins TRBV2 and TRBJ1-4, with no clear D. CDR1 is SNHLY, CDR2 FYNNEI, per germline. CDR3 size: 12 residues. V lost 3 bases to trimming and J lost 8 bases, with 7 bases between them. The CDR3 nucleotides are TGTGCCAGCAGTGAGCCGATGGAAAAACTGTTTTTT. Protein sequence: CASSEPMEKLFF.